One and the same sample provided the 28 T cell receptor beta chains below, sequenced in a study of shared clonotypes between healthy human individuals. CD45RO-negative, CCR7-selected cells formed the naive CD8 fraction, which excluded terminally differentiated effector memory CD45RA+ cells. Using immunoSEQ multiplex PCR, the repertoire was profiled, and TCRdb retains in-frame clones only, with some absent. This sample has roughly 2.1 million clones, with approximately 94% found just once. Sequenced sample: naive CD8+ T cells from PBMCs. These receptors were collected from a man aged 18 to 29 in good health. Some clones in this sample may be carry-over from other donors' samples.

The CDR3 region is CSVPAGWSPYNEQFF. The DNA of the CDR3 is TGCAGCGTTCCCGCGGGGTGGAGCCCCTACAATGAGCAGTTCTTC. The chain carries TRBV29-1 and TRBJ2-1; a weak D match, TRBD2 (6 bases). V was clipped by 5 bases and J by 2 bases, with 16 bases between them. The CDR3 is 15 amino acids. Germline CDR1 SQVTM, CDR2 ANQGSEA.

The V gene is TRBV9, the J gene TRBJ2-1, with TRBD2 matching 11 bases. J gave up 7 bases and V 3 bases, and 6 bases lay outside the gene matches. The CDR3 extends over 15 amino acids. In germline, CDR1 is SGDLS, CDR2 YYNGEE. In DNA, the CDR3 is TGTGCCAGCAGCGGCTCCGGGACTAGCGGAAATGAGCAGTTCTTC. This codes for CASSGSGTSGNEQFF.

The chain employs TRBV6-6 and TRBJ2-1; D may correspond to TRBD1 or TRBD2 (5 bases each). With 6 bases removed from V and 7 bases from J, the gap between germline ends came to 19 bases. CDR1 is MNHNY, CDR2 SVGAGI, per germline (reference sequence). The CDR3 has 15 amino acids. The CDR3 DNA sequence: TGTGCCAGCAGCCACCCGGCGAGGGGCTGGAATGAGCAGTTCTTC. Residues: CASSHPARGWNEQFF.

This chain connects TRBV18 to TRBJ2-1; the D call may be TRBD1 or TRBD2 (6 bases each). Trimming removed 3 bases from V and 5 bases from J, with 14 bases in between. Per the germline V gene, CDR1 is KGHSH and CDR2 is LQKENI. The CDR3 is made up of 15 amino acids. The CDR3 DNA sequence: TGTGCCAGCTCACCCGGGGGCCGGGGCGACAATGAGCAGTTCTTC. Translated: CASSPGGRGDNEQFF.

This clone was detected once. The CDR3 region has the DNA TGTGCCAGCGGGACTAGCGGTTTCCAAGAGACCCAGTACTTC. Protein sequence: CASGTSGFQETQYF. This chain links TRBV7-9 with TRBJ2-5; 11 nucleotides agree with TRBD2. Germline V gives CDR1 SEHNR, CDR2 FQNEAQ (reference sequence). The V gene end was trimmed by 8 bases and the J gene end by 1 base; junction bases not matched to a gene: 3. The CDR3 is 14 amino acids.

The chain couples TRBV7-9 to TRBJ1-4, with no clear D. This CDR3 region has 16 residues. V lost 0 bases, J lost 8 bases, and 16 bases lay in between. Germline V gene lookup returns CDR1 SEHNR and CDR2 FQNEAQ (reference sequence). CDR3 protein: CASSLAVPGIQEKLFF. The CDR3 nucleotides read TGTGCCAGCAGCTTAGCTGTCCCAGGCATTCAGGAAAAACTGTTTTTT. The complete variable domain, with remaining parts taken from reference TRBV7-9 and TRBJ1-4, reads DTGVSQNPRHKITKRGQNVTFRCDPISEHNRLYWYRQTLGQGPEFLTYFQNEAQLEKSRLLSDRFSAERPKGSFSTLEIQRTEQGDSAMYLCASSLAVPGIQEKLFFGSGTQLSVL.

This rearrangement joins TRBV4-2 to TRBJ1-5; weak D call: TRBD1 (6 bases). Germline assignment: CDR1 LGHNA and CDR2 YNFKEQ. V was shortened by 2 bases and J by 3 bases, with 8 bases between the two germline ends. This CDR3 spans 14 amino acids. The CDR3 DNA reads TGTGCCAGCAGCCAAACAGGGTACAATCAGCCCCAGCATTTT. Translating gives CASSQTGYNQPQHF.

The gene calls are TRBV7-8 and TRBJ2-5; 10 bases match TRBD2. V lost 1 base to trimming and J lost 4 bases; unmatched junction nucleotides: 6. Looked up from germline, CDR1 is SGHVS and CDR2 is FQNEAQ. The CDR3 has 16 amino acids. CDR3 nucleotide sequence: TGTGCCAGCAGCTTAGACCTAGCGGGAGTATCAGAGACCCAGTACTTC. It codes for CASSLDLAGVSETQYF. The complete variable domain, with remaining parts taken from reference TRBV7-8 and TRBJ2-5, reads GAGVSQSPRYKVAKRGQDVALRCDPISGHVSLFWYQQALGQGPEFLTYFQNEAQLDKSGLPSDRFFAERPEGSVSTLKIQRTQQEDSAVYLCASSLDLAGVSETQYFGPGTRLLVL.

The DNA for the CDR3 is TGTGCCAGCAGTGAAGAGGGACGAGTAGCCAAAAACATTCAGTACTTC. Protein sequence: CASSEEGRVAKNIQYF. The chain combines TRBV6-1 with TRBJ2-4, with D tentatively TRBD1 or TRBD2 (5 bases each). The CDR3 runs to 16 residues. Germline-derived CDR1 and CDR2 are MNHNS and SASEGT. V lost 1 base, J lost 0 bases, and 10 bases lay in between.

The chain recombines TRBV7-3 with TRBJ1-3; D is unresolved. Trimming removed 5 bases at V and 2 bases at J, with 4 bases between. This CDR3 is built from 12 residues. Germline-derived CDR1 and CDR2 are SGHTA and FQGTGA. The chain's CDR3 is CASSDPGNTIYF. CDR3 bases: TGTGCCAGCAGCGATCCTGGAAACACCATATATTTT.

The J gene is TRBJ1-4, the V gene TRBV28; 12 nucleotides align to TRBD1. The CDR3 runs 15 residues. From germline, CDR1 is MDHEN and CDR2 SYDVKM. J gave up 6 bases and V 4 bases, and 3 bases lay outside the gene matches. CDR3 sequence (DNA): TGTGCCAGCAGTTCCGGGACAGGGGGCGATGAAAAACTGTTTTTT. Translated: CASSSGTGGDEKLFF.

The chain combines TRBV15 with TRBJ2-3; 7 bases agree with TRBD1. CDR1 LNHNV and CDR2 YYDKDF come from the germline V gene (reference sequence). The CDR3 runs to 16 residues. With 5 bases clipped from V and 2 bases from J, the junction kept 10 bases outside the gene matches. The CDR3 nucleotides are TGTGCCACCAGCGTCGGACAGGAACCGTCCACAGATACGCAGTATTTT. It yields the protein CATSVGQEPSTDTQYF.

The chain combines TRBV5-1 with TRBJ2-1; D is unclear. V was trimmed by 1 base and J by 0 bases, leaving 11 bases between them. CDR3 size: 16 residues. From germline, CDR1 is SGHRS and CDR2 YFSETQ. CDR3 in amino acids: CASSLPWAVSYNEQFF. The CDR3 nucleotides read TGCGCCAGCAGCTTGCCCTGGGCGGTCTCCTACAATGAGCAGTTCTTC.

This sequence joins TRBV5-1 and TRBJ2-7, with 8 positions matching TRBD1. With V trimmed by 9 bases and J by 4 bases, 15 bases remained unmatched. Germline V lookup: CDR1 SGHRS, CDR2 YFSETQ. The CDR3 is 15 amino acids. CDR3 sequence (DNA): TGCGCCACAGGCGTGGGGACAGGAGTCGGGTACGAGCAGTACTTC. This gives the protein CATGVGTGVGYEQYF.

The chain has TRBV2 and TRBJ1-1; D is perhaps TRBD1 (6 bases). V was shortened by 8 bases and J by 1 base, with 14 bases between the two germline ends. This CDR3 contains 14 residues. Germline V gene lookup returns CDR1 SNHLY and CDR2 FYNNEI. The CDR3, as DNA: TGTGCCAGCCACTTTACAGGGCAGAACACTGAAGCTTTCTTT. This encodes CASHFTGQNTEAFF.

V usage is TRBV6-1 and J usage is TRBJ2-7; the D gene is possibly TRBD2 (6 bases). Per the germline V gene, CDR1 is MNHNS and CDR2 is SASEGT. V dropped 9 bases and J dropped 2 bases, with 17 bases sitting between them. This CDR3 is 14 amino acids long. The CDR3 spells CASGGTAIPYEQYF. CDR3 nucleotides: TGTGCCAGTGGGGGGACCGCGATCCCCTACGAGCAGTACTTC.

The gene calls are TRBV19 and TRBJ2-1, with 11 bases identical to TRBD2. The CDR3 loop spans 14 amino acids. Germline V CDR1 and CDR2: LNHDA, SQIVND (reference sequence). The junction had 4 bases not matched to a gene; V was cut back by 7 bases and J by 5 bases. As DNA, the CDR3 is TGTGCCAGTACCGTAGCGGGAGGGAACAATGAGCAGTTCTTC. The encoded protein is CASTVAGGNNEQFF.

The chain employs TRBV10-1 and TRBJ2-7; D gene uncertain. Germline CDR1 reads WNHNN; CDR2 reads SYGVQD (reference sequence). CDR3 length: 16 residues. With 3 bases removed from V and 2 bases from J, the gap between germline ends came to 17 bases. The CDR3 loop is CASSDPRSVGTYEQYF. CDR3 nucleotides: TGCGCCAGCAGTGACCCGCGGTCCGTTGGGACCTACGAGCAGTACTTC.

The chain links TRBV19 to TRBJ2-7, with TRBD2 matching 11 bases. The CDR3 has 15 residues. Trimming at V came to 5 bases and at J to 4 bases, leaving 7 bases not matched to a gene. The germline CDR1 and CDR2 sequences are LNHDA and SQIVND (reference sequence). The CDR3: CASSLLAGEAYEQYF. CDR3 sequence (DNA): TGTGCCAGTAGTTTACTAGCGGGAGAGGCTTACGAGCAGTACTTC. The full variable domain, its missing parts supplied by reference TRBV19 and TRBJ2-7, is DGGITQSPKYLFRKEGQNVTLSCEQNLNHDAMYWYRQDPGQGLRLIYYSQIVNDFQKGDIAEGYSVSREKKESFPLTVTSAQKNPTAFYLCASSLLAGEAYEQYFGPGTRLTVT.

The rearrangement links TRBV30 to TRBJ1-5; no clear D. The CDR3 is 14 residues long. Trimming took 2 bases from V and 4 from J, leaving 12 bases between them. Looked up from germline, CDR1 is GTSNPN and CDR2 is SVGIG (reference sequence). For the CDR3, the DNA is TGTGCCTGGAGTATCGGGCCACTAAATCAGCCCCAGCATTTT. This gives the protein CAWSIGPLNQPQHF.

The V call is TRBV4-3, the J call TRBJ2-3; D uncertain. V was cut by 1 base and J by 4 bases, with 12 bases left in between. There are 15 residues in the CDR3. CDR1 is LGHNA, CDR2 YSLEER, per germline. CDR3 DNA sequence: TGCGCCAGCAGCCAAGCTAGAGGCCGGGCAGATACGCAGTATTTT. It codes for CASSQARGRADTQYF.

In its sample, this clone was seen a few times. The CDR3 is CSVKRGRRTEAFF. The CDR3 bases are TGCAGCGTTAAAAGGGGGCGGCGCACTGAAGCTTTCTTT. The V gene is TRBV29-1, the J gene TRBJ1-1, with 7 nucleotides matching TRBD1. The CDR3 is 13 amino acids. V gave up 5 bases and J gave up 4 bases; unmatched junction bases: 7. Germline assignment: CDR1 SQVTM and CDR2 ANQGSEA.

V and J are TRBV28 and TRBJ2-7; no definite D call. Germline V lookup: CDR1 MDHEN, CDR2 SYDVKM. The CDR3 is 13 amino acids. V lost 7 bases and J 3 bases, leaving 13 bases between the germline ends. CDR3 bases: TGTGCCAGCACCTTAGGGCAGAGCTACGAGCAGTACTTC. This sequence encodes CASTLGQSYEQYF.

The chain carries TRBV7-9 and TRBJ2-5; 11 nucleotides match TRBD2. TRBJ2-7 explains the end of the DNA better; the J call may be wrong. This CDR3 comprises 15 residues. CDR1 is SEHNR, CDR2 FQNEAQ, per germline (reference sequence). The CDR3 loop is CAGDSGRGNSYEQYF. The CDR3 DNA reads TGTGCCGGAGATAGCGGGAGGGGGAATTCCTACGAGCAGTACTTC.

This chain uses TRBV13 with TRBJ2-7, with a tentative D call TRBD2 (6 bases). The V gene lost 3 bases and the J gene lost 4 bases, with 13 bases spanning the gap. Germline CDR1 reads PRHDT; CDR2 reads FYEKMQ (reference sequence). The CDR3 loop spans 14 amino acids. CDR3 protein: CASSFNGGRYEQYF. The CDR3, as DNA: TGTGCCAGCAGCTTCAACGGGGGTCGGTACGAGCAGTACTTC.

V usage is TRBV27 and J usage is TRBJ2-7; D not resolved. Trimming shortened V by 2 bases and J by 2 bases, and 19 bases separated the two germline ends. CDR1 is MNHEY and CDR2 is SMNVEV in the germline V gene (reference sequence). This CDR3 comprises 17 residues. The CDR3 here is CASSLRLGNDRTYEQYF. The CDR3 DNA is TGTGCCAGCAGTTTACGGTTGGGGAACGATCGAACCTACGAGCAGTACTTC.

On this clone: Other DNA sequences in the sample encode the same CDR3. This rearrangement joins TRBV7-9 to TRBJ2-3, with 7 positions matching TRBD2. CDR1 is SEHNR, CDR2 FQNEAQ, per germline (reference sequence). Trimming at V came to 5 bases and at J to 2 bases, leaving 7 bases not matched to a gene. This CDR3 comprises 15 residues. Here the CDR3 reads CASSPSSGTTDTQYF. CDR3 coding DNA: TGTGCCAGCAGCCCGTCTAGCGGTACCACAGATACGCAGTATTTT.

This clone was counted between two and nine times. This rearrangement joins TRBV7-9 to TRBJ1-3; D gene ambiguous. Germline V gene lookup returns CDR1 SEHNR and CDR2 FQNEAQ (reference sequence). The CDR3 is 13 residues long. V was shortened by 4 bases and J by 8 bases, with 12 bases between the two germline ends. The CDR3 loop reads CASSWYTDDTIYF. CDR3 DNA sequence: TGTGCCAGCAGCTGGTATACGGATGACACCATATATTTT.